These 14 T cell receptor beta chains originate from one sample sequenced in a study of T cell repertoires in cytomegalovirus infection. MiXCR, run by TCRdb on the reads, gives a single entry per CDR3 protein. There are 150,000 or so distinct CDR3 sequences in the sample; about 6.5% occur only once, and around 17% lies in the top ten. Sequenced: PBMCs. The receptors shown here come from a human donor in good health (CMV status not recorded). Some clones in this sample may be carry-over from other donors' samples.

Many counts were recorded for this clonotype. The chain employs TRBV7-8 and TRBJ2-1, with TRBD2 identical over 7 bases. The CDR3 contains 12 residues. V gave up 5 bases and J gave up 9 bases; unmatched junction bases: 4. The germline V gene has CDR1 SGHVS and CDR2 FQNEAQ. CDR3 sequence reads: CASSHWGGEQFF. The DNA of the CDR3 is TGTGCCAGCAGCCATTGGGGGGGTGAGCAGTTCTTC.

In its sample, this clonotype was seen a few times. The chain recombines TRBV15 with TRBJ2-1, with D maybe TRBD1 (6 bases). The CDR3 totals 14 residues. The germline gives CDR1 LNHNV, CDR2 YYDKDF (reference sequence). V lost 0 bases and J lost 7, with 10 bases in between. This CDR3 is CATSRDLGGNEQFF. CDR3 in DNA: TGTGCCACCAGCAGAGATCTAGGGGGAAATGAGCAGTTCTTC.

About this clonotype: Since the CDR3 does not end with the conserved phenylalanine or tryptophan, this likely comes from a read error. This chain uses TRBV7-9 with TRBJ1-1; D call uncertain. The germline CDR1 and CDR2 sequences are SEHNR and FQNEAQ (reference sequence). The CDR3 runs 11 residues. V lost 5 bases to trimming and J lost 3 bases, with 4 bases between them. In DNA form, the CDR3 reads TGTGCCAGCAGCCCACACACTGAAGCTTTCTAT. Translation: CASSPHTEAFY.

This clonotype showed up many times. The rearrangement uses TRBV7-2 and TRBJ2-5; TRBD1 or TRBD2 may be the D gene (7 bases each). This CDR3 contains 18 residues. The germline V gene has CDR1 SGHTA and CDR2 FQGNSA. Trimming pared 5 bases from V and 0 bases from J, leaving 22 bases between. CDR3 residues: CASSGPSGGGPYQETQYF. The CDR3 nucleotides are TGTGCCAGCAGCGGACCTAGCGGAGGGGGCCCGTACCAAGAGACCCAGTACTTC.

This clonotype was seen only a few times. The chain joins TRBV4-1 to TRBJ1-1; no firm D call. The CDR3 extends over 13 amino acids. Germline V gene lookup returns CDR1 MGHRA and CDR2 YSYEKL. V lost 0 bases, J lost 7 bases, and 9 bases lay in between. In nucleotides, the CDR3 is TGCGCCAGCAGCCAAGATGCCCGGGATGAAGCTTTCTTT. It translates to CASSQDARDEAFF.

This clonotype was picked up a small number of times. The genes are TRBV6-2 or TRBV6-3 and TRBJ2-7, with a weak D call TRBD2 (6 bases). Deletions cut 6 bases from V and 1 base from J, with 10 bases between. CDR1 is MNHEY and CDR2 is SVGEGT in the germline V gene. The CDR3 is made up of 13 amino acids. The CDR3 DNA sequence: TGTGCCAGCAGCCCGGACTATTCCTACGAGCAGTACTTC. Its translation is CASSPDYSYEQYF.

The V call is TRBV12-3 or TRBV12-4, the J call TRBJ2-1, with D uncertain. V lost 6 bases and J 7 bases, leaving 10 bases between the germline ends. The CDR3 loop spans 12 amino acids. The CDR3 DNA reads TGTGCCAGCAGCTCTCCGTGGAATGAGCAGTTCTTC. Its protein is CASSSPWNEQFF.

This clonotype occurred a few times. The chain links TRBV20-1 to TRBJ2-5; D is ambiguous. Trimming stripped 1 base from V and 5 bases from J, with 17 bases between. The CDR3 contains 15 residues. Germline CDR1 DFQATT, CDR2 SNEGSKA (reference sequence). Here the CDR3 reads CSARVPEKAHETQYF. The CDR3 nucleotides read TGCAGTGCTAGAGTTCCAGAGAAAGCGCACGAGACCCAGTACTTC.

This clonotype has a count of ten or more. The chain employs TRBV7-2 and TRBJ2-1; the match to TRBD2 covers 10 bases. V dropped 4 bases and J dropped 5; count of bases not matched to a gene: 14. From germline, CDR1 is SGHTA and CDR2 FQGNSA. This CDR3 has 18 amino acids. This CDR3 reads CASSSGLSGGSFHNEQFF. The CDR3 nucleotides are TGTGCCAGCAGCTCGGGCCTTAGCGGGGGGTCGTTCCACAATGAGCAGTTCTTC.

This clonotype was recorded many times. This chain connects TRBV6-2 or TRBV6-3 to TRBJ2-7; 10 bases align to TRBD1. The trim removed 8 bases at V and 7 bases at J, leaving 11 bases unmatched. CDR1 and CDR2 from the germline V gene are MNHEY and SVGEGT. The CDR3 runs 14 residues. CDR3 residues: CASDDRDRGVEQYF. CDR3 in DNA: TGTGCCAGCGACGATCGGGACAGGGGTGTAGAGCAGTACTTC.

The table lists this clonotype with many counts. The chain couples TRBV7-3 to TRBJ1-2; no clear D gene. The V and J ends lost 1 base and 6 bases respectively, with 15 bases between them. The CDR3 length is 15 residues. The V gene's germline CDR1 is SGHTA and CDR2 FQGTGA. CDR3 bases: TGTGCCAGCAGCTTAAGGTTCTCGGACCTGAATGGCTACACCTTC. Translation: CASSLRFSDLNGYTF.

Many counts were recorded for this clonotype. This sequence joins TRBV7-3 and TRBJ2-6; D is uncertain. Trimming took off 5 bases at V and 2 bases at J, with 10 bases between the two ends. CDR1 is SGHTA and CDR2 is FQGTGA in the germline V gene. CDR3 length: 15 amino acids. The CDR3: CASSPTRAGANVLTF. CDR3 DNA: TGTGCCAGCAGCCCGACAAGGGCTGGGGCCAACGTCCTGACTTTC.

This clonotype was detected ten times or more. The chain links TRBV6-2 or TRBV6-3 to TRBJ2-6, with 11 nucleotides matching TRBD2. The CDR3 is made up of 17 amino acids. From germline, CDR1 is MNHEY and CDR2 SVGEGT. Trimming removed 6 bases from V and 0 bases from J; junction bases left unmatched: 4. The CDR3 spells CASRPSGGNSGANVLTF. The CDR3, as DNA: TGTGCCAGCAGGCCTAGCGGGGGGAACTCTGGGGCCAACGTCCTGACTTTC.

This clonotype was recorded many times. This chain links TRBV27 with TRBJ2-1; the match to TRBD2 covers 8 bases. CDR1 MNHEY and CDR2 SMNVEV come from the germline V gene (reference sequence). V was pared by 6 bases and J by 5 bases, with 3 bases of the junction left unmatched. This CDR3 has 13 amino acids. CDR3 nucleotide sequence: TGTGCCAGCAGAGGACTAGCCGACAATGAGCAGTTCTTC. This encodes CASRGLADNEQFF.